The 14 T cell receptor beta chains listed next were all sequenced from one sample in a study of CD8 T cells in ankylosing spondylitis. TCRdb used MiXCR to reprocess the 5' RACE reads, holding one entry per CDR3 protein. This sample carries approximately 150,000 distinct CDR3 sequences, roughly 10% of them seen once, and the ten largest clones take approximately 16%. Sequencing input: blood, either unsorted or a sorted T cell fraction (not recorded which). The receptors were gathered from a female donor with ankylosing spondylitis or in good health (not recorded which).

This clonotype came up a few times. This chain's CDR3 is CASSQWTGTGMGNEQFF. As DNA, the CDR3 is TGCGCCAGCAGCCAATGGACCGGGACAGGAATGGGGAATGAGCAGTTCTTC. V usage is TRBV4-1 and J usage is TRBJ2-1, with 8 nucleotides matching TRBD1. Per germline, CDR1 MGHRA and CDR2 YSYEKL. The trim removed 2 bases at V and 7 bases at J, leaving 13 bases unmatched. The CDR3 has 17 amino acids.

The chain recombines TRBV6-2 or TRBV6-3 with TRBJ2-3; D gene unclear. CDR3 length equals 19 residues. Looked up from germline, CDR1 is MNHEY and CDR2 is SVGEGT. Trimming removed 6 bases at V and 2 bases at J, with 27 bases between. Here the CDR3 reads CASSYRLGVQIYDTDTQYF. The CDR3 DNA sequence: TGTGCCAGCAGCTACCGTCTTGGCGTCCAGATATACGACACAGATACGCAGTATTTT.

This clonotype has just a few counts. This chain uses TRBV6-5 with TRBJ2-1; D ambiguous. Germline V gene sequence: CDR1 MNHEY, CDR2 SVGAGI. The CDR3 contains 12 residues. V was pared by 7 bases and J by 7 bases, with 11 bases between. CDR3 nucleotides: TGTGCCAGCACTCACCCCGGGAATGAGCAGTTCTTC. It yields the protein CASTHPGNEQFF.

The chain is built from TRBV20-1 and TRBJ2-1; no reliable D call. The CDR3 length is 12 residues. Trimming removed 7 bases at V and 0 bases at J, with 7 bases between. CDR1 and CDR2 (germline): DFQATT, SNEGSKA (reference sequence). CDR3: CSGEDSYNEQFF. The CDR3 DNA follows: TGCAGTGGCGAGGACTCCTACAATGAGCAGTTCTTC.

About this clonotype itself: A read error is possible here, since a much larger clone lies one base away. The J gene is TRBJ2-1, the V gene TRBV12-3 or TRBV12-4; either TRBD1 or TRBD2 may supply D (6 bases each). There are 16 residues in the CDR3. Here the CDR3 reads CVSTVRGVSSYNEQFF. Here the CDR3 DNA reads TGTGTCAGCACCGTAAGGGGGGTCTCCTCCTACAATGAGCAGTTCTTC.

This clonotype has just a few counts. The V and J genes are TRBV29-1 and TRBJ2-1; D ambiguous. The CDR3 extends over 10 amino acids. V lost 4 bases and J lost 10, with 8 bases in between. CDR1 SQVTM and CDR2 ANQGSEA come from the germline V gene. CDR3 coding DNA: TGCAGCGTTGCCGTGGGGGAGCAGTTCTTC. Residues: CSVAVGEQFF.

This clonotype has ten or more counts. This rearrangement joins TRBV5-1 to TRBJ1-2; no firm D call. Trimming took 2 bases from V and 7 from J, leaving 12 bases between them. Germline CDR1 and CDR2: SGHRS and YFSETQ. CDR3 length equals 13 residues. The CDR3 nucleotides are TGCGCCAGCAGCTTCTATCAATCCCTTGGCTACACCTTC. Amino acids: CASSFYQSLGYTF.

The rearrangement links TRBV10-3 to TRBJ2-1; 9 bases map to TRBD2. The CDR3 contains 15 residues. CDR1 and CDR2 from the germline V gene are ENHRY and SYGVKD. V lost 7 bases and J lost 7; bases outside the gene matches: 11. In nucleotides, the CDR3 is TGTGCCATCACCTCGACGGCTAGCGGGAAAAATGAGCAGTTCTTC. Protein product: CAITSTASGKNEQFF.

This clonotype turned up a few times. The chain carries TRBV30 and TRBJ2-3; the match to TRBD2 covers 10 bases. The CDR3 extends over 17 amino acids. Germline CDR1 GTSNPN, CDR2 SVGIG (reference sequence). J gave up 4 bases and V 3 bases, and 13 bases lay outside the gene matches. The CDR3 loop reads CAWRGLAGVGQPDTQYF. The DNA for the CDR3 is TGTGCCTGGAGGGGGCTAGCGGGAGTTGGGCAACCAGATACGCAGTATTTT.

The chain recombines TRBV20-1 with TRBJ2-7; 14 nucleotides align to TRBD2. This CDR3 is built from 16 residues. Trimming took 6 bases from V and 5 from J; bases not matched to a gene: 12. Germline CDR1 reads DFQATT; CDR2 reads SNEGSKA (reference sequence). CDR3 region: CSARTGTSGRTHEQYF. CDR3 nucleotides: TGCAGTGCCAGAACCGGGACTAGCGGGAGAACCCACGAGCAGTACTTC.

This clonotype was counted between two and nine times. The chain carries TRBV12-3 or TRBV12-4 and TRBJ1-1; perhaps TRBD1 as D (5 bases). Trimming stripped 2 bases from V and 7 bases from J, with 5 bases between. This CDR3 contains 11 residues. The CDR3 coding sequence is TGTGCCAGCAGTTTAACAGGTGAAGCTTTCTTT. Translated: CASSLTGEAFF.

This clonotype was recorded at least ten times. The rearrangement links TRBV4-1 to TRBJ2-1; D might be TRBD1 (7 bases). CDR1 and CDR2 from the germline V gene are MGHRA and YSYEKL. V gave up 0 bases and J gave up 5 bases, with 23 bases separating them. This CDR3 is built from 19 residues. CDR3 region: CASSQDPPDRARRDNEQFF. CDR3 DNA: TGCGCCAGCAGCCAAGATCCCCCCGACAGGGCCCGGAGGGACAATGAGCAGTTCTTC.

Note on this clonotype: Just one base apart from a much larger clone, this may be a read error. The gene calls are TRBV20-1 and TRBJ2-7; D not certain. CDR1 DFQATT and CDR2 SNEGSKA come from the germline V gene (reference sequence). V was shortened by 7 bases and J by 3 bases, with 13 bases between the two germline ends. The CDR3 contains 12 residues. The CDR3 sequence: CSVPSKGYEQYF. The CDR3 bases are TGCAGTGTCCCCTCAAAGGGCTACGAGCAGTACTTC.

A few counts support this clonotype. CDR3 nucleotides: TGCAGCGACCTCCCTTGGGACAGGGGGCGATTCGGTCAGCCCCAGCATTTT. As protein: CSDLPWDRGRFGQPQHF. V is TRBV29-1 and J is TRBJ1-5; the match to TRBD1 covers 12 bases. Germline CDR1 is SQVTM and CDR2 is ANQGSEA. There are 17 residues in the CDR3. The V gene end was trimmed by 7 bases and the J gene end by 6 bases; junction bases not matched to a gene: 16.